Below, 29 T cell receptor beta chains from the same sample are listed, as sequenced in a study of beta chain features in type 1 diabetes. Study results and caveats: Within each of all four CD4+ subsets, Type 1 diabetes patients had TCRB CDR3s that were moderately but significantly shorter.

Isolated RNA was reverse transcribed in full, so expressed TCRB transcripts were sequenced. Repertoires were generated with immunoSEQ multiplex PCR, while TCRdb's copy carries only in-frame clones and drops some. The sample contains 600,000 or so clones, 9.5% to 15% of which appear only once. Which antigens these TCRs recognize remains unknown. Input material: naive CD4+ T cells from blood. All receptors come from a man younger than 40 with type 1 diabetes.

This clone was observed a few times. This sequence joins TRBV5-1 and TRBJ2-6, with D possibly TRBD1 on 5 matching bases. The CDR3 has 14 amino acids. The germline gives CDR1 SGHRS, CDR2 YFSETQ. Between the trimmed V and J ends, which lost 4 bases and 4 bases, there was a span of 9 bases. The CDR3 region is CASSPGLGANVLTF. CDR3 sequence (DNA): TGCGCCAGCAGCCCAGGGCTGGGGGCCAACGTCCTGACTTTC.

CDR3 bases: TGTGCCAGCAGTGACCAGGCGGGGGCCTTCACCGGGGAGCTGTTTTTT. Amino acids: CASSDQAGAFTGELFF. The gene calls are TRBV2 and TRBJ2-2; D might be TRBD2 (7 bases). This CDR3 comprises 16 residues. The V gene's germline CDR1 is SNHLY and CDR2 FYNNEI. Trimming took off 3 bases at V and 4 bases at J, with 15 bases between the two ends.

This clone was picked up many times. This chain uses TRBV21-1 with TRBJ1-1. TRBV21-1 is recorded as a pseudogene. The CDR3 length is 11 residues. The CDR3: CASSKPPEAFF. The DNA for the CDR3 is TGTGCCAGCAGCAAGCCGCCGGAAGCTTTCTTT.

This rearrangement joins TRBV9 to TRBJ1-3; D not certain. Germline V gene lookup returns CDR1 SGDLS and CDR2 YYNGEE. Trimming removed 0 bases from V and 2 bases from J, with 9 bases in between. The CDR3 consists of 15 residues. The CDR3 coding sequence is TGTGCCAGCAGCGTAGAGGGCCGTCCTGGAAACACCATATATTTT. Translated, it gives CASSVEGRPGNTIYF.

This clone was seen a few times. The chain recombines TRBV9 with TRBJ2-1; D gene uncertain. Trimming removed 0 bases at V and 0 bases at J, with 7 bases between. The length of the CDR3 is 15 residues. Per the germline V gene, CDR1 is SGDLS and CDR2 is YYNGEE. This CDR3 reads CASSVETYSYNEQFF. DNA for the CDR3: TGTGCCAGCAGCGTAGAGACATACTCCTACAATGAGCAGTTCTTC.

The rearrangement joins TRBV7-2 to TRBJ1-5, with TRBD1 matching over 10 bases. The junction had 3 bases not matched to a gene; V was cut back by 1 base and J by 3 bases. The CDR3 is 16 residues long. Germline CDR1 SGHTA, CDR2 FQGNSA. CDR3 loop: CASSLGGTGANQPQHF. In nucleotides, the CDR3 is TGTGCCAGCAGCTTAGGTGGGACAGGGGCCAATCAGCCCCAGCATTTT. Filled out from reference TRBV7-2 and TRBJ1-5, the complete variable domain reads GAGVSQSPSNKVTEKGKDVELRCDPISGHTALYWYRQSLGQGLEFLIYFQGNSAPDKSGLPSDRFSAERTGGSVSTLTIQRTQQEDSAVYLCASSLGGTGANQPQHFGDGTRLSIL.

The CDR3 coding sequence is TGTGCCAGCAGCTTTGGACAGGGGGACAATGAGCAGTTCTTC. Protein sequence: CASSFGQGDNEQFF. The V and J genes are TRBV5-4 and TRBJ2-1, with 10 bases identical to TRBD1. This CDR3 comprises 14 residues. The V gene's germline CDR1 is SGHNT and CDR2 YYREEE (reference sequence). The V gene end was trimmed by 2 bases and the J gene end by 5 bases; junction bases not matched to a gene: 1.

The V call is TRBV9, the J call TRBJ2-3; 10 bases align to TRBD1. With V trimmed by 4 bases and J by 5 bases, 7 bases remained unmatched. CDR1 is SGDLS, CDR2 YYNGEE, per germline. The CDR3 spans 15 residues. CDR3 coding DNA: TGTGCCAGCAGCCCCCGGACAGGGGGTGGAGATACGCAGTATTTT. Translating it yields CASSPRTGGGDTQYF.

V gene TRBV27 combines with J gene TRBJ1-2; weak D call: TRBD1 (6 bases). The CDR3 is 13 residues long. The ends were cut back, 11 bases at V and 3 bases at J, with 16 bases in the middle. Germline CDR1 is MNHEY and CDR2 is SMNVEV (reference sequence). The CDR3 DNA reads as TGTGCCGTGCGGACAGCCGCCGACTATGGCTACACCTTC. Translated, it gives CAVRTAADYGYTF.

The chain uses TRBV15 and TRBJ1-4; D uncertain. From germline, CDR1 is LNHNV and CDR2 YYDKDF (reference sequence). CDR3 length: 15 residues. The V and J ends lost 3 bases and 7 bases respectively, with 15 bases between them. DNA for the CDR3: TGTGCCACCAGCAGCCTATCCCGGACCGCTGAAAAACTGTTTTTT. Translated, it gives CATSSLSRTAEKLFF. Combining the CDR3 with reference TRBV15 and TRBJ1-4 gives the whole variable domain DAMVIQNPRYQVTQFGKPVTLSCSQTLNHNVMYWYQQKSSQAPKLLFHYYDKDFNNEADTPDNFQSRRPNTSFCFLDIRSPGLGDTAMYLCATSSLSRTAEKLFFGSGTQLSVL.

The chain uses TRBV9 and TRBJ2-7, with D perhaps matching TRBD2 (6 bases). Germline V gives CDR1 SGDLS, CDR2 YYNGEE. V lost 3 bases and J lost 4, with 17 bases in between. CDR3 size: 15 residues. CDR3 nucleotides: TGTGCCAGCAGCGCACTAGGGGCGGGGAGGTACGAGCAGTACTTC. Translating gives CASSALGAGRYEQYF.

The chain combines TRBV11-2 with TRBJ2-1; either TRBD1 or TRBD2 may fit D (5 bases each). The CDR3 contains 15 residues. Looked up from germline, CDR1 is SGHAT and CDR2 is FQNNGV. V was pared by 5 bases and J by 7 bases, with 18 bases between. The CDR3 DNA reads TGTGCCAGCAGCCTAAGCGAGGGGCCAAGGAATGAGCAGTTCTTC. Translated: CASSLSEGPRNEQFF. Full variable domain (rest looked up from reference TRBV11-2 and TRBJ2-1): EAGVAQSPRYKIIEKRQSVAFWCNPISGHATLYWYQQILGQGPKLLIQFQNNGVVDDSQLPKDRFSAERLKGVDSTLKIQPAKLEDSAVYLCASSLSEGPRNEQFFGPGTRLTVL.

This clone was seen a handful of times. V gene TRBV9 combines with J gene TRBJ2-1, with D maybe TRBD1 (6 bases). CDR3 length: 15 amino acids. V lost 4 bases and J 7 bases, leaving 18 bases between the germline ends. CDR1 is SGDLS, CDR2 YYNGEE, per germline. DNA for the CDR3: TGTGCCAGCAGCCTCTTAACAGGGACAAAGAATGAGCAGTTCTTC. It is translated as CASSLLTGTKNEQFF.

In this sample, this clone turned up a few times. The chain recombines TRBV5-5 with TRBJ1-5; D is unresolved. From germline, CDR1 is SGHKS and CDR2 YYEKEE (reference sequence). This CDR3 region has 15 residues. V lost 2 bases to trimming and J lost 0 bases, with 9 bases between them. DNA of the CDR3: TGTGCCAGCAGCTTAGTCCTCTATAGCAATCAGCCCCAGCATTTT. This codes for CASSLVLYSNQPQHF.

This chain joins TRBV7-2 and TRBJ1-2; D gene ambiguous. V lost 1 base and J 4 bases, leaving 13 bases between the germline ends. Per germline, CDR1 SGHTA and CDR2 FQGNSA. The CDR3 has 15 amino acids. CDR3: CASSLEATKPYGYTF. The CDR3 coding sequence is TGTGCCAGCAGCTTAGAGGCTACAAAACCCTATGGCTACACCTTC.

This clone was seen more than once but under ten times. The rearrangement uses TRBV28 and TRBJ2-7; unclear D gene. The CDR3 contains 14 residues. The V gene's germline CDR1 is MDHEN and CDR2 SYDVKM. V dropped 3 bases and J dropped 2 bases, with 11 bases sitting between them. CDR3 DNA sequence: TGTGCCAGCAGTTTGTCCCCGGGCCCCTACGAGCAGTACTTC. Translation gives CASSLSPGPYEQYF.

The V call is TRBV5-1, the J call TRBJ2-3; D perhaps matches TRBD2 (6 bases). The CDR3 has 16 amino acids. The germline CDR1 and CDR2 sequences are SGHRS and YFSETQ. V lost 5 bases and J 0 bases, leaving 16 bases between the germline ends. The DNA of the CDR3 is TGCGCCAGCAGGGATCCGGGACTCACTAGCACAGATACGCAGTATTTT. It yields the protein CASRDPGLTSTDTQYF.

This clone appeared a few times. J is TRBJ2-1 and V is TRBV30; TRBD1 agrees at 9 bases. CDR3 length: 15 residues. Trimming removed 1 base from V and 8 bases from J; junction bases left unmatched: 9. Germline CDR1 is GTSNPN and CDR2 is SVGIG (reference sequence). The CDR3 loop is CAWSARQGGFYEQFF. Here the CDR3 DNA reads TGTGCCTGGAGTGCTAGACAGGGGGGATTTTATGAGCAGTTCTTC.

The rearrangement links TRBV4-3 to TRBJ2-1, with 10 bases that match TRBD2. The length of the CDR3 is 17 residues. V was pared by 4 bases and J by 3 bases, with 9 bases of the junction left unmatched. Germline loops: CDR1 LGHNA, CDR2 YSLEER. The CDR3 spells CASSRRRAGGSYNEQFF. The CDR3 nucleotides read TGCGCCAGCAGCCGCCGTCGAGCGGGGGGGAGCTACAATGAGCAGTTCTTC.

This clone was counted a few times. The chain joins TRBV5-8 to TRBJ1-1; a weak D match, TRBD1 (6 bases). Trimming removed 4 bases at V and 3 bases at J, with 16 bases between. From germline, CDR1 is SGHTS and CDR2 YDEGEE. The CDR3 loop spans 15 amino acids. The CDR3 is CASSPGLDRHTEAFF. Written as DNA, the CDR3 is TGTGCCAGCAGCCCGGGCCTTGACAGGCACACTGAAGCTTTCTTT.

As concerns this clone: The sample contains more than one DNA sequence encoding this CDR3. The V gene is TRBV18, the J gene TRBJ1-1; D may be TRBD1 (5 bases). The V end was cut by 3 bases, the J end by 2 bases, with 7 bases between. The CDR3 length is 13 residues. The germline V gene has CDR1 KGHSH and CDR2 LQKENI. CDR3 sequence: CASSPQGNTEAFF. For the CDR3, the DNA is TGTGCCAGCTCACCTCAGGGTAACACTGAAGCTTTCTTT.

This clone was detected only a few times. V gene TRBV30 combines with J gene TRBJ2-3; TRBD2 matches at 12 bases. This CDR3 is 17 amino acids long. Per the germline V gene, CDR1 is GTSNPN and CDR2 is SVGIG (reference sequence). Germline trimming cut 3 bases from V and 4 bases from J; bases unmatched to any gene: 11. The CDR3 is CAWRAASGGAVADTQYF. The DNA for the CDR3 is TGTGCCTGGAGGGCGGCTAGCGGGGGGGCTGTGGCAGATACGCAGTATTTT.

This clone was seen more than once but under ten times. This chain links TRBV11-2 with TRBJ2-5; D is undetermined. Germline V gene data show CDR1 as SGHAT and CDR2 as FQNNGV. The CDR3 covers 14 residues. Trimming removed 1 base from V and 3 bases from J, with 9 bases in between. In nucleotides, the CDR3 is TGTGCCAGCAGCTTAGTTGGCTGGAAAGAGACCCAGTACTTC. Encoded protein: CASSLVGWKETQYF.

This clone has more than one count but fewer than ten. The chain carries TRBV11-2 and TRBJ2-1, with D unresolved. Germline lookup yields CDR1 SGHAT and CDR2 FQNNGV. The length of the CDR3 is 12 residues. V was pared by 3 bases and J by 9 bases, with 9 bases between. CDR3: CASSLGRPEQFF. As DNA, the CDR3 is TGTGCCAGCAGCTTGGGCAGGCCTGAGCAGTTCTTC.

J is TRBJ2-3 and V is TRBV27, with D maybe TRBD2 (6 bases). Germline loops: CDR1 MNHEY, CDR2 SMNVEV (reference sequence). The germline V and J ends were trimmed by 2 bases and 4 bases, with 10 bases remaining between them. This CDR3 spans 14 amino acids. This chain's CDR3 is CASSLRRGSDTQYF. The CDR3 DNA sequence: TGTGCCAGCAGTTTAAGGCGGGGTTCAGATACGCAGTATTTT.

As concerns this clone: A junction end diverges from the germline sequence, so it may reflect a read error. CDR3 protein: CASSPLGADTGELFF. CDR3 bases: TGTGCTAGCAGCCCATTGGGGGCGGACACCGGGGAGCTGTTTTTT. The rearrangement links TRBV7-7 to TRBJ2-2; D possibly corresponds to TRBD1 (6 bases). CDR1 is SSHAT and CDR2 is FNYEAQ in the germline V gene (reference sequence). This CDR3 is 15 amino acids long.

This chain links TRBV2 with TRBJ1-5; 7 bases are a match to TRBD1. J was trimmed by 3 bases and V by 4 bases; bases with no gene match: 6. Germline assignment: CDR1 SNHLY and CDR2 FYNNEI. This CDR3 contains 15 residues. The CDR3 protein is CASSGQGSTNQPQHF. For the CDR3, the DNA is TGTGCCAGCAGTGGACAGGGTTCTACCAATCAGCCCCAGCATTTT.

In its sample, this clone was seen many times. The chain uses TRBV10-3 and TRBJ2-4; D call uncertain. Germline V CDR1 and CDR2: ENHRY, SYGVKD. This CDR3 is 10 amino acids long. V was clipped by 8 bases and J by 8 bases, with 7 bases between them. The CDR3 sequence is CAILLYIQYF. Here the CDR3 DNA reads TGTGCCATCTTACTGTACATTCAGTACTTC.

In regard to this clone: The sample holds other DNA sequences that translate to the same CDR3. V and J are TRBV28 and TRBJ1-2; D unclear. V lost 4 bases, J lost 4 bases, and 7 bases lay in between. The CDR3 has 12 residues. The V gene's germline CDR1 is MDHEN and CDR2 SYDVKM. The CDR3 DNA follows: TGTGCCAGCAGTTCCCGAACCTATGGCTACACCTTC. Residues: CASSSRTYGYTF.